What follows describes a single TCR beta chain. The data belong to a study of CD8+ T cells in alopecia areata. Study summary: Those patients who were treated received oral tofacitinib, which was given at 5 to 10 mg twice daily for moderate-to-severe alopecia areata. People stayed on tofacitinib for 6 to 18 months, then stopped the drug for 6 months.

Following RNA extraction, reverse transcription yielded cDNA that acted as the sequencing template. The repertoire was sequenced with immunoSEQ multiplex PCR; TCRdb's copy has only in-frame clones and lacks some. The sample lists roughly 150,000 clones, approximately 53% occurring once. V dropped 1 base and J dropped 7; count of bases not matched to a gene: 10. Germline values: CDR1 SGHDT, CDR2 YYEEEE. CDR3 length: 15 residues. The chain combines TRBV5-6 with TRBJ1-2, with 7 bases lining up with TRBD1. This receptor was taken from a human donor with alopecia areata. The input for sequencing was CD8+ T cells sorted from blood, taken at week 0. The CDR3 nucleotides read TGTGCCAGCAGCTTGAACAGGGGACCCGGTGGTGGCTACACCTTC. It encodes CASSLNRGPGGGYTF.